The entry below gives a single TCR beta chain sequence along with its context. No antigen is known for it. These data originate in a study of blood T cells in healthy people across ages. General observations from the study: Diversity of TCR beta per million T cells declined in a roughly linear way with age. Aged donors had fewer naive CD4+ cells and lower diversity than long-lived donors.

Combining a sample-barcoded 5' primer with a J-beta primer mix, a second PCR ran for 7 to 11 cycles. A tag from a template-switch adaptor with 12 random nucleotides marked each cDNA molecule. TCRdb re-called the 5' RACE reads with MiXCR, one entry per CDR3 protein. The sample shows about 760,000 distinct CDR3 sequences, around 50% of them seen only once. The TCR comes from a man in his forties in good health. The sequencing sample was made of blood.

The CDR3 region is CSARTAGGTDTQYF. CDR3 sequence (DNA): TGCAGTGCCAGAACGGCAGGAGGGACAGATACGCAGTATTTT. The J gene is TRBJ2-3, the V gene TRBV20-1; TRBD2 is a possible D gene (6 bases). The CDR3 runs 14 residues. V was shortened by 6 bases and J by 3 bases, with 16 bases between the two germline ends. The germline CDR1 and CDR2 sequences are DFQATT and SNEGSKA (reference sequence).